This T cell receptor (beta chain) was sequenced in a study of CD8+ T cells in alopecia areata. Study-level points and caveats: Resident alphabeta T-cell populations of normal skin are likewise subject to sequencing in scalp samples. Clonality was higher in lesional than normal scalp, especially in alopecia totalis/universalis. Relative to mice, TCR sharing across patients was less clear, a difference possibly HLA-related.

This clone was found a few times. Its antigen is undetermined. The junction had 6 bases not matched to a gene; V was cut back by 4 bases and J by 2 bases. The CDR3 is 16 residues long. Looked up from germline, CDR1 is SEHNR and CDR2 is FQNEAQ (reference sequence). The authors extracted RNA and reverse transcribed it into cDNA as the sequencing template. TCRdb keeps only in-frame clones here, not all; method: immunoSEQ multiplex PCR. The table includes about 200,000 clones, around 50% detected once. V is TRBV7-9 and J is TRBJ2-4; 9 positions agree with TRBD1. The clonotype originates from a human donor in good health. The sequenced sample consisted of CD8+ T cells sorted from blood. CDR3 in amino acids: CASSSWTGETKNIQYF. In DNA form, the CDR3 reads TGTGCCAGCAGCTCATGGACAGGGGAAACCAAAAACATTCAGTACTTC.